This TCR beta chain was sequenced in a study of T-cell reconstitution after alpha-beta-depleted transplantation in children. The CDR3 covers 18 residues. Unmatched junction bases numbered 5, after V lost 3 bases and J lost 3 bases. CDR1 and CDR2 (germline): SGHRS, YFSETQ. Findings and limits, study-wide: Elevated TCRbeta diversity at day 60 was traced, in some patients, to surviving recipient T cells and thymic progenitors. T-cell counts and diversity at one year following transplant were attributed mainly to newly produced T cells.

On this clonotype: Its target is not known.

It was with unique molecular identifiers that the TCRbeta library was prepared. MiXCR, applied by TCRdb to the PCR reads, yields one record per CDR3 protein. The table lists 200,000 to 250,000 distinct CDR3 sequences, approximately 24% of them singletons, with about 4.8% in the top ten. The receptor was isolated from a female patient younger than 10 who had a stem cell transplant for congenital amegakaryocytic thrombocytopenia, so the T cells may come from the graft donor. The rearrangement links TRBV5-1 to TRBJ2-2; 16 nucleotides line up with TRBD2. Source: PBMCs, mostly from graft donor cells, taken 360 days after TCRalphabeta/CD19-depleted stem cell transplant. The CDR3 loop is CASSYGTSGRADTGELFF. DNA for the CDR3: TGCGCCAGCAGCTACGGGACTAGCGGGAGGGCCGACACCGGGGAGCTGTTTTTT. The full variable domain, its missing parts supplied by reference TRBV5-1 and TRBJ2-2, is KAGVTQTPRYLIKTRGQQVTLSCSPISGHRSVSWYQQTPGQGLQFLFEYFSETQRNKGNFPGRFSGRQFSNSRSEMNVSTLELGDSALYLCASSYGTSGRADTGELFFGEGSRLTVL.